The 2 T cell receptor beta chains in this list originate from one sample, sequenced in a study of blood T cell repertoires in COVID-19. Produced via immunoSEQ multiplex PCR; TCRdb's table is partial and in-frame only. Counted here are 140,000 to 150,000 clones, 80% to 90% occurring once; the ten biggest clones make up about an eighth. The sample taken for sequencing was peripheral blood. These receptors all stem from a young man with COVID-19, enrolled during active disease.

This clone has more than one count but fewer than ten. V and J are TRBV4-3 and TRBJ1-1; D gene uncertain. The ends were cut back, 0 bases at V and 8 bases at J, with 10 bases in the middle. Germline V gives CDR1 LGHNA, CDR2 YSLEER. The CDR3 consists of 13 residues. Here the CDR3 DNA reads TGCGCCAGCAGCCAAGATACGTCAGGCGAAGCTTTCTTT. Translated: CASSQDTSGEAFF.

V and J are TRBV4-3 and TRBJ2-7; TRBD2 is a possible D gene (5 bases). CDR1 and CDR2 from the germline V gene are LGHNA and YSLEER. There are 19 residues in the CDR3. Trimming took off 1 base at V and 7 bases at J, with 29 bases between the two ends. The CDR3 DNA follows: TGCGCCAGCAGCCAAGCTACCCTTGGGGTAGCAAACCACCCGGGGGAGCAGTACTTC. Translated, it gives CASSQATLGVANHPGEQYF.